The 15 T cell receptor beta chains given below trace back to one sample, sequenced in a study of blood T cell repertoires in COVID-19 (TCRdb year 2020). Library creation used the immunoSEQ multiplex PCR assay. TCRdb retrieved this table from immuneACCESS and kept in-frame rearrangements only. Not all clones are present; in checked studies, unresolved V genes account for under half, and no reason is known for the remainder. In all, the sample holds about 240,000 clones, and roughly four fifths of those were seen once. Jointly, the top ten make up about 3.9% of the sample. The sequenced sample was PBMCs or T cells enriched from blood (not recorded which). Source of these receptors: a woman aged 40 to 50 who had been exposed to COVID-19.

The rearrangement links TRBV9 to TRBJ1-2, with D possibly being TRBD1 (6 bases). V lost 4 bases, J lost 4 bases, and 26 bases lay in between. The CDR3 loop spans 18 amino acids. Germline CDR1 SGDLS, CDR2 YYNGEE. CDR3 protein: CASSPPRRPGVHIYGYTF. CDR3 sequence (DNA): TGTGCCAGCAGCCCCCCTCGGCGGCCAGGGGTTCATATCTATGGCTACACCTTC.

In DNA form, the CDR3 reads TGTGCCAGCAGTGACGTTTTCTCTGGAAACACCATATATTTT. Translated: CASSDVFSGNTIYF. The genes are TRBV25-1 and TRBJ1-3; D gene uncertain. Deletions cut 3 bases from V and 0 bases from J, with 6 bases between. Germline V lookup: CDR1 MGHDK, CDR2 SYGVNS. The CDR3 has 14 residues.

This clone turned up a few times. The chain links TRBV11-2 to TRBJ1-4; D perhaps matches TRBD1 (5 bases). CDR3 size: 16 residues. CDR1 SGHAT and CDR2 FQNNGV come from the germline V gene. With 4 bases removed from V and 11 bases from J, the gap between germline ends came to 23 bases. CDR3 protein: CASSSYRRGQEGKLFF. The CDR3 coding sequence is TGTGCCAGCAGCTCATACCGTAGGGGCCAGGAGGGGAAACTGTTTTTT.

The rearrangement joins TRBV18 to TRBJ1-1; 9 positions agree with TRBD1. The CDR3 runs to 14 residues. The ends lost 2 bases at V and 7 bases at J; junction bases unmatched: 5. Germline V gene sequence: CDR1 KGHSH, CDR2 LQKENI. In nucleotides, the CDR3 is TGTGCCAGCTCACCAGGGGACAGGGAAATTGAAGCTTTCTTT. This encodes CASSPGDREIEAFF.

The rearrangement links TRBV5-1 to TRBJ2-1, with a weak D call TRBD2 (5 bases). Looked up from germline, CDR1 is SGHRS and CDR2 is YFSETQ. This CDR3 is 15 amino acids long. The V end was cut by 3 bases, the J end by 7 bases, with 17 bases between. Here the CDR3 DNA reads TGCGCCAGCAGCTCTGGTGGTTCCGGCGGGAATGAGCAGTTCTTC. This sequence encodes CASSSGGSGGNEQFF.

This sequence joins TRBV6-5 and TRBJ1-2; no reliable D call. The CDR3 consists of 14 residues. The germline V gene encodes CDR1 MNHEY and CDR2 SVGAGI. The V and J ends lost 6 bases and 8 bases respectively, with 19 bases between them. CDR3 sequence reads: CASSPTLVAGGYTF. The CDR3 bases are TGTGCCAGCAGCCCAACCTTAGTGGCGGGGGGCTACACCTTC.

The CDR3 loop is CASTDSLNQPQHF. The DNA of the CDR3 is TGCGCCAGTACGGACAGTCTAAATCAGCCCCAGCATTTT. The V call is TRBV10-1, the J call TRBJ1-5; D is possibly TRBD1 (6 bases). Trimming stripped 9 bases from V and 4 bases from J, with 13 bases between. The CDR3 length is 13 residues. The germline CDR1 and CDR2 sequences are WNHNN and SYGVQD (reference sequence).

The DNA of the CDR3 is TGTGCCAGCAGCCCTAACCTGGACAGGGGTTATGGCTACACCTTC. Amino acid sequence: CASSPNLDRGYGYTF. V usage is TRBV27 and J usage is TRBJ1-2, with 9 bases identical to TRBD1. Germline values: CDR1 MNHEY, CDR2 SMNVEV (reference sequence). J was trimmed by 5 bases and V by 6 bases; bases with no gene match: 10. This CDR3 is 15 amino acids long.

The chain uses TRBV9 and TRBJ2-5; the D is unclear. Germline lookup yields CDR1 SGDLS and CDR2 YYNGEE. V lost 0 bases, J lost 5 bases, and 17 bases lay in between. There are 16 residues in the CDR3. The CDR3: CASSVGSSASVETQYF. In nucleotides, the CDR3 is TGTGCCAGCAGCGTAGGATCGTCGGCTAGTGTGGAGACCCAGTACTTC.

The rearrangement joins TRBV9 to TRBJ2-1, with 13 bases fitting TRBD2. Germline V CDR1 and CDR2: SGDLS, YYNGEE. The CDR3 has 16 amino acids. V was pared by 4 bases and J by 4 bases, with 5 bases of the junction left unmatched. The CDR3 is CASSLPLAGGYNEQFF. For the CDR3, the DNA is TGTGCCAGCAGCTTACCACTAGCGGGGGGGTACAATGAGCAGTTCTTC.

This chain connects TRBV6-6 to TRBJ1-2; 7 positions match TRBD1. The CDR3 contains 16 residues. The junction had 10 bases not matched to a gene; V was cut back by 6 bases and J by 0 bases. Germline V gene data show CDR1 as MNHNY and CDR2 as SVGAGI (reference sequence). CDR3 nucleotide sequence: TGTGCCAGCAGCCAAAATCCGGGACAGTCTAACTATGGCTACACCTTC. Translating it yields CASSQNPGQSNYGYTF.

This clone was counted ten times or more. The V and J genes are TRBV9 and TRBJ1-3; no clear D gene. V gave up 0 bases and J gave up 2 bases, with 9 bases separating them. The CDR3 has 15 residues. Germline CDR1 SGDLS, CDR2 YYNGEE. The CDR3 region has the DNA TGTGCCAGCAGCGTAGGGAGGCCGCCTGGAAACACCATATATTTT. Protein: CASSVGRPPGNTIYF.

The chain links TRBV6-2 or TRBV6-3 to TRBJ2-7, with a weak D call TRBD1 (6 bases). From germline, CDR1 is MNHEY and CDR2 SVGEGT. Between the trimmed V and J ends, which lost 2 bases and 2 bases, there was a span of 7 bases. This CDR3 has 13 residues. CDR3 sequence: CASSYPGAYEQYF. For the CDR3, the DNA is TGTGCCAGCAGTTACCCAGGGGCCTACGAGCAGTACTTC.

This clone was observed a handful of times. J is TRBJ1-4 and V is TRBV2, with D maybe TRBD1 (5 bases). Trimming took off 3 bases at V and 10 bases at J, with 12 bases between the two ends. This CDR3 is 13 amino acids long. CDR1 SNHLY and CDR2 FYNNEI come from the germline V gene. CDR3 in DNA: TGTGCCAGCAGTGACAGGACAAAGGGAAAACTGTTTTTT. Protein: CASSDRTKGKLFF.

The chain employs TRBV5-1 and TRBJ2-1; D may be TRBD1 (5 bases). V lost 3 bases and J lost 7, with 23 bases in between. In germline, CDR1 is SGHRS, CDR2 YFSETQ. The CDR3 loop spans 17 amino acids. CDR3: CASSSGNLGLGLNEQFF. In DNA form, the CDR3 reads TGCGCCAGCAGCTCAGGGAACCTCGGTTTGGGATTAAATGAGCAGTTCTTC.